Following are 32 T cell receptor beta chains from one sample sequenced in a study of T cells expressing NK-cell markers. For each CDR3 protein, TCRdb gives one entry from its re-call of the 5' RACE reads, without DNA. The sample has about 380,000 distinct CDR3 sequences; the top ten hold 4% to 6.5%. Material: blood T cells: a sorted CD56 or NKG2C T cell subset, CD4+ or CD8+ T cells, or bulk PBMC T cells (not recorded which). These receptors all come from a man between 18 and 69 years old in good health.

This chain's CDR3 is CASSTRLAARVTDTQYF. V and J are TRBV21-1 and TRBJ2-3; no DNA is available, so the TRBD2 call from TCRdb remains unchecked. TRBV21-1 is deemed a pseudogene. This CDR3 is 17 amino acids long.

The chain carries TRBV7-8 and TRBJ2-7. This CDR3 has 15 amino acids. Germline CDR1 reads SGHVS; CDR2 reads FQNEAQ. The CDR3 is CASSLTERSSYEQYF.

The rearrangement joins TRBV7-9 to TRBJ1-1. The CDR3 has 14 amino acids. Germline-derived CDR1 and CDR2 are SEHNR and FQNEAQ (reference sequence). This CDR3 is CASRPVGINTEAFF.

The CDR3 loop reads CASGLGTQETQYF. The V and J genes are TRBV5-1 and TRBJ2-5. This CDR3 is built from 13 residues. Germline lookup yields CDR1 SGHRS and CDR2 YFSETQ.

The CDR3 sequence is CASSEARQGEETQYF. J is TRBJ2-5 and V is TRBV2; without DNA, the TCRdb call of TRBD1 cannot be checked. Germline assignment: CDR1 SNHLY and CDR2 FYNNEI. The CDR3 is 15 residues long.

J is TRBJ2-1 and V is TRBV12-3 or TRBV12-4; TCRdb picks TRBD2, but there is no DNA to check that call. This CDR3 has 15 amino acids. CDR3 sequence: CASSRTSGGGNEQFF.

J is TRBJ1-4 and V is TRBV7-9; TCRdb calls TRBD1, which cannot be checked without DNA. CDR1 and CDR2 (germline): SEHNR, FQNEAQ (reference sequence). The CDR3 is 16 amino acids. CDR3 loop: CATLGFTGIFDEKLFF.

The CDR3 sequence: CSARDPSRQGLNQPQHF. The chain joins TRBV20-1 to TRBJ1-5; TCRdb's D call of TRBD1 is untestable without DNA. The CDR3 spans 17 residues. The germline V gene encodes CDR1 DFQATT and CDR2 SNEGSKA (reference sequence).

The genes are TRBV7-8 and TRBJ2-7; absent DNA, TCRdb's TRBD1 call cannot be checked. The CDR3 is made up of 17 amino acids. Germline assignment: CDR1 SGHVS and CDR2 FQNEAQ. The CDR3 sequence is CASSLTSAEGTGVEQYF.

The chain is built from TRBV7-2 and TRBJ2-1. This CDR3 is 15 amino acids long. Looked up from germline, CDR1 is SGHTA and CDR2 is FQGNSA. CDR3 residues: CASSLGQGPYNEQFF.

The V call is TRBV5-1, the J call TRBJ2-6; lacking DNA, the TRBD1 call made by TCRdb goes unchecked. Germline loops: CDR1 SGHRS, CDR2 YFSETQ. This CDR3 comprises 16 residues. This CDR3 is CASSEGARSGANVLTF.

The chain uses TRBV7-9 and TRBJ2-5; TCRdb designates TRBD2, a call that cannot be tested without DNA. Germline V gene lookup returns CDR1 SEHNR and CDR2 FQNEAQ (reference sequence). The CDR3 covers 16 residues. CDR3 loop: CASSLFKRGGQETQYF.

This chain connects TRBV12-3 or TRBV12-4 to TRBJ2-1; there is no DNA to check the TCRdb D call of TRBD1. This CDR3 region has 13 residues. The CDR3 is CASSPYRDNEQFF.

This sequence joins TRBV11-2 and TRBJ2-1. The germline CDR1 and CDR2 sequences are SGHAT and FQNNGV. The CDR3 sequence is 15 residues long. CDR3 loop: CASSLEASSYNEQFF. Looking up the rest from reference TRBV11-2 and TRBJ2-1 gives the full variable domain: EAGVAQSPRYKIIEKRQSVAFWCNPISGHATLYWYQQILGQGPKLLIQFQNNGVVDDSQLPKDRFSAERLKGVDSTLKIQPAKLEDSAVYLCASSLEASSYNEQFFGPGTRLTVL.

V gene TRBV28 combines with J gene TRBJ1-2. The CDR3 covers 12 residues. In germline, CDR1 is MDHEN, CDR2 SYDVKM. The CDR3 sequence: CASRGPTDGYTF.

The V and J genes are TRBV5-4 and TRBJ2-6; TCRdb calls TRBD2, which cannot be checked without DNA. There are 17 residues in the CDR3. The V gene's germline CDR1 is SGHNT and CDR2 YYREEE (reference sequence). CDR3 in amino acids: CASSLGGGNTGANVLTF.

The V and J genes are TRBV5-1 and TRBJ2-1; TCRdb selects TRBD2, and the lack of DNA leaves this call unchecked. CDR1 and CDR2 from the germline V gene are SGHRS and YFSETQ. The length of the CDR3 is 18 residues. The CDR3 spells CASSLAPSSGGIYNEQFF.

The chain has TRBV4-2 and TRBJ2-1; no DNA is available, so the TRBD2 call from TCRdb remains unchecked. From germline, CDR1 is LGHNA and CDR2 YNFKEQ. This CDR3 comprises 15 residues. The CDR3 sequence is CASSQGFLVDPEQFF.

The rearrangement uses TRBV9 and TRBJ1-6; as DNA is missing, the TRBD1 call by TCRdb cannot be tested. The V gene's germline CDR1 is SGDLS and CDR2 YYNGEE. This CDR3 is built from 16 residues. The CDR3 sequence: CASSVGATEPNSPLHF.

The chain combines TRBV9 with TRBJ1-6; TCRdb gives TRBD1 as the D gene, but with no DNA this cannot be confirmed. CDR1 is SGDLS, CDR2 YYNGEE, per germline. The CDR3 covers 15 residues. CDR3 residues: CASSVTGTVTSPLHF. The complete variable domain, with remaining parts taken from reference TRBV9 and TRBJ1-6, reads DSGVTQTPKHLITATGQRVTLRCSPRSGDLSVYWYQQSLDQGLQFLIQYYNGEERAKGNILERFSAQQFPDLHSELNLSSLELGDSALYFCASSVTGTVTSPLHFGNGTRLTVT.

The chain's CDR3 is CASSPDTGIAIYF. The chain couples TRBV18 to TRBJ1-3; lacking DNA, the TRBD1 call made by TCRdb goes unchecked. Germline-derived CDR1 and CDR2 are KGHSH and LQKENI. The CDR3 is 13 amino acids.

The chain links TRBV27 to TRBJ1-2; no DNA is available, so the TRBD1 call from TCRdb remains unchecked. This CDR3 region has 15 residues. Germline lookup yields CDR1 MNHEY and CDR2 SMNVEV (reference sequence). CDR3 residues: CASSYSTGGKDGYTF.

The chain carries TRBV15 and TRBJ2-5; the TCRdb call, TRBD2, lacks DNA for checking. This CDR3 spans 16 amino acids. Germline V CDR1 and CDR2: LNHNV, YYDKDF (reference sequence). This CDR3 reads CATSRAGLMARETQYF.

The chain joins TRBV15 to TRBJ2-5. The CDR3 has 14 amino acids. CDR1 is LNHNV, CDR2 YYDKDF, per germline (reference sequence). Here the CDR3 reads CATSRPSTGETQYF.

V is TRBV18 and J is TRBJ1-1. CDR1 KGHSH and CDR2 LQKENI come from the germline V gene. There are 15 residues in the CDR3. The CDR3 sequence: CASSPPGLANTEAFF.

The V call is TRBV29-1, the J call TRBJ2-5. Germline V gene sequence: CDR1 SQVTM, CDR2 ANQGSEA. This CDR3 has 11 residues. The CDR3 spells CSVEVGETQYF.

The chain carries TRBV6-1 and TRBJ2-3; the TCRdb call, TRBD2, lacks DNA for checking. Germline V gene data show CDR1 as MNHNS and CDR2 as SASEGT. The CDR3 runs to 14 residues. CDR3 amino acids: CASGGRPYSDTQYF.

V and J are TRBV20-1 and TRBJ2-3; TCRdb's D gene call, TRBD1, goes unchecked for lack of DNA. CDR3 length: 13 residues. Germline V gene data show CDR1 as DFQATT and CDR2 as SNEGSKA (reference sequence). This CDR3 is CSASLRGLDTQYF.

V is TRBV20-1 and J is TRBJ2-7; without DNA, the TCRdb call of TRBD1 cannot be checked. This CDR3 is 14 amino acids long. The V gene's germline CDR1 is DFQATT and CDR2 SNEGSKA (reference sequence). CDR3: CSAPMGQGSYEQYF.

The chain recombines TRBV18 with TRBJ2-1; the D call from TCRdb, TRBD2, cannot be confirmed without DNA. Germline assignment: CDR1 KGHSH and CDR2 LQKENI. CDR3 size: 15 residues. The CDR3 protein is CASSAGLARYNEQFF.

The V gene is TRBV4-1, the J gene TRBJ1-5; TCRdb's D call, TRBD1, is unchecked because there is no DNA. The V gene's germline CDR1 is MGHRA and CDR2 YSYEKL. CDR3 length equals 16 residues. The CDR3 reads CASSQDLDRDNQPQHF.

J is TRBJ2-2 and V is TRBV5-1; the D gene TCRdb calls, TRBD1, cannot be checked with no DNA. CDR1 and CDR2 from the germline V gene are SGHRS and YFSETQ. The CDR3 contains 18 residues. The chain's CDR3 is CASSQRPRDRGRPGELFF.